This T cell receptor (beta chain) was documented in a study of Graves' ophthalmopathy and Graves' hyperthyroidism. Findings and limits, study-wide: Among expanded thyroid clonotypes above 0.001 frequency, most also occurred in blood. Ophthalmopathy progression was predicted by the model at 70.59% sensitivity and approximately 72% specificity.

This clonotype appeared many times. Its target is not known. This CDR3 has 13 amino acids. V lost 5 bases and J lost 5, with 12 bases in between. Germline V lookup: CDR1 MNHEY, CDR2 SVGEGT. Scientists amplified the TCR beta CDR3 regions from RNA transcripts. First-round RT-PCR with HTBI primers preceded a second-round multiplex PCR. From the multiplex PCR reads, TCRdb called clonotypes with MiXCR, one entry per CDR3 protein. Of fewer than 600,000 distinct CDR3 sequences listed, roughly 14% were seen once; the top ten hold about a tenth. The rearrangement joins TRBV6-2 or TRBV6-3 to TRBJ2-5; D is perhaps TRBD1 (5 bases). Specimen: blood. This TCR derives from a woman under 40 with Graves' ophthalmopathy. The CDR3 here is CASSIQVGETQYF. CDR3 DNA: TGTGCCAGCAGTATACAGGTGGGGGAGACCCAGTACTTC.